These 10 T cell receptor beta chains share one sample of origin, sequenced in a study of T cells in narcolepsy. TCRdb's copy holds only in-frame clones and misses some; the assay was immunoSEQ multiplex PCR. This table has around 30,000 clones, about four fifths appearing once. The sample taken for sequencing was CD45RA- memory CD4+ T cells from PBMCs. Receptor source: a human donor with narcolepsy.

The chain carries TRBV7-9 and TRBJ1-4; D is perhaps TRBD1 (5 bases). Germline V CDR1 and CDR2: SEHNR, FQNEAQ (reference sequence). This CDR3 has 16 residues. Trimming removed 5 bases from V and 0 bases from J, with 13 bases in between. CDR3 sequence: CASSERGIATNEKLFF. In DNA, the CDR3 is TGTGCCAGCAGCGAACGGGGCATAGCAACTAATGAAAAACTGTTTTTT.

The sample holds one count of this clone. The V call is TRBV6-5, the J call TRBJ2-7; no definite D call. Trimming shortened V by 6 bases and J by 0 bases, and 12 bases separated the two germline ends. Germline CDR1 MNHEY, CDR2 SVGAGI. The CDR3 runs to 14 residues. CDR3 DNA sequence: TGTGCCAGCAGGAGAGACTCCAGCTCCTACGAGCAGTACTTC. It encodes CASRRDSSSYEQYF.

This chain joins TRBV5-1 and TRBJ1-3; TRBD1 is a possible D gene (5 bases). This CDR3 contains 16 residues. From germline, CDR1 is SGHRS and CDR2 YFSETQ. Trimming stripped 4 bases from V and 0 bases from J, with 14 bases between. DNA for the CDR3: TGCGCCAGCAGCAAAAACACAGGCCACTCTGGAAACACCATATATTTT. This translates into CASSKNTGHSGNTIYF.

V is TRBV4-2 and J is TRBJ2-2, with 11 bases identical to TRBD2. There are 17 residues in the CDR3. The germline V gene encodes CDR1 LGHNA and CDR2 YNFKEQ. V trimming: 0 bases; J trimming: 3 bases; junction bases outside the gene matches: 3. The CDR3 loop reads CASSQDLTSGDTGELFF. CDR3 bases: TGTGCCAGCAGCCAAGATCTGACTAGCGGGGACACCGGGGAGCTGTTTTTT.

CDR3 loop: CASSLGGGYEQYF. The CDR3 DNA follows: TGTGCCAGCAGCTTAGGTGGAGGCTACGAGCAGTACTTC. The V call is TRBV7-2, the J call TRBJ2-7; possible D gene TRBD2, 5 bases. Germline assignment: CDR1 SGHTA and CDR2 FQGNSA. The CDR3 loop spans 13 amino acids. V was shortened by 1 base and J by 3 bases, with 7 bases between the two germline ends.

V usage is TRBV5-4 and J usage is TRBJ2-2, with D possibly matching TRBD1 (6 bases). This CDR3 has 16 amino acids. The germline CDR1 and CDR2 sequences are SGHNT and YYREEE (reference sequence). V was shortened by 3 bases and J by 4 bases, with 16 bases between the two germline ends. The CDR3 DNA reads TGTGCCAGCAGCTCTGCCGGGACACCAATCACCGGGGAGCTGTTTTTT. Residues: CASSSAGTPITGELFF. Complete variable domain (other parts from reference TRBV5-4 and TRBJ2-2): ETGVTQSPTHLIKTRGQQVTLRCSSQSGHNTVSWYQQALGQGPQFIFQYYREEENGRGNFPPRFSGLQFPNYSSELNVNALELDDSALYLCASSSAGTPITGELFFGEGSRLTVL.

V usage is TRBV13 and J usage is TRBJ2-3; 7 positions match TRBD1. The CDR3 sequence is 13 residues long. Losses at the gene ends were 6 bases for V and 4 bases for J; bases not matched to a gene: 4. Germline values: CDR1 PRHDT, CDR2 FYEKMQ (reference sequence). The CDR3 is CASSPTGADTQYF. Written as DNA, the CDR3 is TGTGCCAGCAGTCCTACAGGGGCAGATACGCAGTATTTT.

The chain carries TRBV7-2 and TRBJ2-7, with D perhaps given as TRBD1 or TRBD2 (5 bases each). Looked up from germline, CDR1 is SGHTA and CDR2 is FQGNSA. The CDR3 extends over 13 amino acids. V was cut by 7 bases and J by 6 bases, with 16 bases left in between. The CDR3 loop is CASTTVRGGEQYF. CDR3 nucleotide sequence: TGTGCCAGCACCACCGTACGGGGCGGCGAGCAGTACTTC.

This chain uses TRBV25-1 with TRBJ1-6; TRBD1 might be the D (5 bases). The CDR3 covers 15 residues. CDR1 and CDR2 (germline): MGHDK, SYGVNS. Deletions cut 6 bases from V and 3 bases from J, with 12 bases between. The CDR3 reads CASRTTGGYNSPLHF. The CDR3 nucleotides read TGTGCCAGCAGGACAACAGGAGGCTATAATTCACCCCTCCACTTT.

The chain couples TRBV7-9 to TRBJ2-2; 7 nucleotides agree with TRBD1. The CDR3 sequence is 16 residues long. Trimming took 5 bases from V and 0 from J; bases not matched to a gene: 6. Germline CDR1 reads SEHNR; CDR2 reads FQNEAQ (reference sequence). The chain's CDR3 is CASSSTGASNTGELFF. The CDR3 region has the DNA TGTGCCAGCAGCAGCACAGGGGCCTCGAACACCGGGGAGCTGTTTTTT.